Shown below are 19 T cell receptor beta chains from a single sample sequenced in a study of blood T cell repertoires in COVID-19. Generated by immunoSEQ multiplex PCR, the TCRdb table keeps only in-frame clones and is missing some. The data hold more than 150,000 clones, with approximately 88% observed a single time. The sample comprised peripheral blood. These receptors originate from a woman in her sixties or seventies with acute or convalescent COVID-19.

This rearrangement joins TRBV7-9 to TRBJ2-7, with D tentatively TRBD2 (7 bases). Germline values: CDR1 SEHNR, CDR2 FQNEAQ (reference sequence). The CDR3 covers 13 residues. Trimming stripped 11 bases from V and 6 bases from J, with 20 bases between. CDR3 sequence (DNA): TGTGCCCCGCCCCGGGGGGCACGCTGCGAGCAGTACTTC. Amino acid sequence: CAPPRGARCEQYF.

J is TRBJ2-3 and V is TRBV7-3, with 10 nucleotides matching TRBD1. The CDR3 runs 16 residues. The V and J ends lost 4 bases and 6 bases, in that order; junction bases with no gene match: 10. Germline-derived CDR1 and CDR2 are SGHTA and FQGTGA. CDR3 in amino acids: CASSSPGTGADDTQYF. The DNA of the CDR3 is TGTGCCAGCAGCTCGCCCGGGACAGGGGCTGACGATACGCAGTATTTT.

The chain carries TRBV28 and TRBJ1-5, with 8 bases aligning to TRBD1. Germline lookup yields CDR1 MDHEN and CDR2 SYDVKM. V trimming: 5 bases; J trimming: 1 base; junction bases outside the gene matches: 7. The length of the CDR3 is 16 residues. For the CDR3, the DNA is TGTGCCAGCAGTCCCCCCACAGGGGGAAGCAATCAGCCCCAGCATTTT. Its protein product is CASSPPTGGSNQPQHF.

This clone turned up a few times. V usage is TRBV2 and J usage is TRBJ2-1; D not certain. The V and J ends lost 3 bases and 4 bases respectively, with 7 bases between them. The CDR3 extends over 13 amino acids. CDR1 SNHLY and CDR2 FYNNEI come from the germline V gene. The DNA of the CDR3 is TGTGCCAGCAGTGATAGTCCTTACAATGAGCAGTTCTTC. This encodes CASSDSPYNEQFF.

This clone came up a few times. The junction shows a germline mismatch at one end, possibly a read error. This chain links TRBV7-7 with TRBJ2-5; 12 bases are a match to TRBD2. The CDR3 covers 17 residues. From germline, CDR1 is SSHAT and CDR2 FNYEAQ (reference sequence). CDR3 sequence reads: CASSLGTLAGGQETQYF. The CDR3 DNA follows: TGTGCTAGCAGCTTAGGTACACTAGCGGGGGGCCAAGAGACCCAGTACTTC. Full variable domain (missing parts from reference TRBV7-7 and TRBJ2-5): GAGVSQSPRYKVTKRGQDVTLRCDPISSHATLYWYQQALGQGPEFLTYFNYEAQPDKSGLPSDRFSAERPEGSISTLTIQRTEQRDSAMYRCASSLGTLAGGQETQYFGPGTRLLVL.

This chain connects TRBV2 to TRBJ2-3, with D possibly matching TRBD1 (6 bases). The V and J ends lost 8 bases and 2 bases respectively, with 14 bases between them. The CDR3 is made up of 14 amino acids. Germline CDR1 and CDR2: SNHLY and FYNNEI. DNA for the CDR3: TGTGCCAGCGGCTGGACAGCCATCACAGATACGCAGTATTTT. It codes for CASGWTAITDTQYF.

This clone occurred a few times. This chain connects TRBV12-3 or TRBV12-4 to TRBJ1-4; D perhaps matches TRBD1 (5 bases). The CDR3 extends over 13 amino acids. Deletions cut 1 base from V and 13 bases from J, with 13 bases between. CDR3 region: CASSLGGGVGLFF. Written as DNA, the CDR3 is TGTGCCAGCAGTTTAGGGGGGGGAGTTGGACTGTTTTTT.

The DNA for the CDR3 is TGTGCCAGCAGCTTGTTCTACGGGGGGAACACCGGGGAGCTGTTTTTT. This sequence encodes CASSLFYGGNTGELFF. The chain recombines TRBV5-5 with TRBJ2-2; possible D gene TRBD2, 6 bases. CDR1 SGHKS and CDR2 YYEKEE come from the germline V gene (reference sequence). The CDR3 covers 16 residues. V lost 1 base and J lost 1, with 11 bases in between.

The chain employs TRBV7-9 and TRBJ2-2; tentatively, D is TRBD2 (5 bases). The V end was cut by 5 bases, the J end by 4 bases, with 14 bases between. This CDR3 has 15 residues. CDR1 and CDR2 (germline): SEHNR, FQNEAQ (reference sequence). In nucleotides, the CDR3 is TGTGCCAGCAGCCTAGTCGGGGTTGCCACCGGGGAGCTGTTTTTT. Amino acid sequence: CASSLVGVATGELFF.

J is TRBJ1-1 and V is TRBV7-3, with D perhaps matching TRBD1 (5 bases). V was pared by 6 bases and J by 5 bases, with 10 bases between. This CDR3 is built from 12 residues. In germline, CDR1 is SGHTA, CDR2 FQGTGA. This chain's CDR3 is CASSSGGTEAFF. Written as DNA, the CDR3 is TGTGCCAGCAGTTCCGGGGGAACTGAAGCTTTCTTT.

The chain is built from TRBV2 and TRBJ2-1, with TRBD1 matching over 7 bases. CDR3 length: 12 amino acids. Germline V CDR1 and CDR2: SNHLY, FYNNEI. The V gene end was trimmed by 8 bases and the J gene end by 12 bases; junction bases not matched to a gene: 10. CDR3 nucleotides: TGTGCCAGCGGGGGTCCCAAGGGGGCGCAGTTCTTC. Protein: CASGGPKGAQFF.

The chain links TRBV27 to TRBJ2-1; 9 nucleotides line up with TRBD2. V was pared by 6 bases and J by 4 bases, with 10 bases of the junction left unmatched. Germline assignment: CDR1 MNHEY and CDR2 SMNVEV (reference sequence). The CDR3 length is 16 residues. Here the CDR3 reads CASSRSSLAGYNEQFF. CDR3 nucleotide sequence: TGTGCCAGCAGCCGCTCCTCCCTAGCGGGGTACAATGAGCAGTTCTTC.

This rearrangement joins TRBV18 to TRBJ1-4, with TRBD1 identical over 7 bases. The CDR3 loop spans 14 amino acids. CDR1 and CDR2 from the germline V gene are KGHSH and LQKENI. Unmatched junction bases numbered 4, after V lost 5 bases and J lost 4 bases. For the CDR3, the DNA is TGTGCCAGCTCATCGACAGGGTTTAATGAAAAACTGTTTTTT. Translated, it gives CASSSTGFNEKLFF.

The CDR3 nucleotides are TGTGCCAGCAGCTTGGTGGTCAGTATTAACTATGGCTACACCTTC. It yields the protein CASSLVVSINYGYTF. The chain couples TRBV5-6 to TRBJ1-2; D remains unclear. Germline V gene lookup returns CDR1 SGHDT and CDR2 YYEEEE. Trimming removed 0 bases at V and 1 base at J, with 10 bases between. The CDR3 has 15 residues.

The chain joins TRBV9 to TRBJ1-2, with 12 bases lining up with TRBD1. V shed 5 bases, J shed 0 bases, and the junction held 5 bases outside the gene matches. There are 16 residues in the CDR3. Germline V gene data show CDR1 as SGDLS and CDR2 as YYNGEE. CDR3 nucleotide sequence: TGTGCCAGCAGTGGGGGACAGGGGGCTCCTAACTATGGCTACACCTTC. Translating it yields CASSGGQGAPNYGYTF.

This chain uses TRBV25-1 with TRBJ1-3; 7 bases are a match to TRBD1. This CDR3 region has 15 residues. V gave up 7 bases and J gave up 2 bases; unmatched junction bases: 8. CDR1 MGHDK and CDR2 SYGVNS come from the germline V gene. The CDR3 DNA is TGTGCCAGCACCCGAGAAGGGGGCCCTGGAAACACCATATATTTT. Translated: CASTREGGPGNTIYF.

This clone was seen only a few times. The chain has TRBV6-2 or TRBV6-3 and TRBJ2-3, with D possibly being TRBD2 (6 bases). Germline V lookup: CDR1 MNHEY, CDR2 SVGEGT. With 5 bases removed from V and 2 bases from J, the gap between germline ends came to 11 bases. The CDR3 is made up of 14 amino acids. The CDR3 nucleotides are TGTGCCAGCAGTATAGCGGACCTCACAGATACGCAGTATTTT. Translating gives CASSIADLTDTQYF.

Only one count was recorded for this clone. The chain has TRBV29-1 and TRBJ2-7, with 10 positions matching TRBD2. With V trimmed by 6 bases and J by 5 bases, 10 bases remained unmatched. Germline V lookup: CDR1 SQVTM, CDR2 ANQGSEA. The CDR3 length is 14 residues. The CDR3 here is CSVGPSGGLDEQYF. CDR3 bases: TGCAGCGTGGGCCCTAGCGGGGGACTAGACGAGCAGTACTTC.

V usage is TRBV11-2 and J usage is TRBJ1-1; TRBD1 aligns across 7 bases. The CDR3 length is 14 residues. The V and J ends lost 4 bases and 0 bases, in that order; junction bases with no gene match: 2. Looked up from germline, CDR1 is SGHAT and CDR2 is FQNNGV. DNA of the CDR3: TGTGCCAGCAGCTCGGGACAGCTGAACACTGAAGCTTTCTTT. This translates into CASSSGQLNTEAFF.